This T cell receptor beta chain is drawn from a study of CD8 T cells in ankylosing spondylitis (dated by TCRdb to 2015 to 2018). The study in broad terms: The study profiled T cell receptor beta repertoires in healthy donors and ankylosing spondylitis patients to find disease-linked TCR variants. In total, the full study cohort was made up of roughly 100 healthy donors and approximately 27 ankylosing spondylitis patients. Peripheral blood was sampled, and synovial fluid was additionally collected from ankylosing spondylitis patients. Broad study findings and their caveats: According to the report, matched synovial fluid samples from ankylosing spondylitis patients were significantly enriched for the disease-linked clones. A TCR beta motif of fewer than 10 highly homologous amino acid variants appeared characteristic of blood from ankylosing spondylitis patients. Some of the motif variants had been reported before in the synovial fluid and blood of reactive arthritis patients, a finding that suggests common disease-initiation mechanisms. The disease-linked clones showed a CD8+ phenotype and occurred at relatively low frequencies in peripheral blood.

About this clonotype: Its antigen is unknown. Per-base quality was not reported, and no clone a single base away is much larger than it.

The reads were generated on an Illumina HiSeq 2500. Quantitative 5'-RACE with molecular barcodes was used to prepare TCR beta libraries. The paper's data handling went like this. A new computational method, built on a probabilistic model of VDJ rearrangement, was used to identify disease-linked TCR variants. TCRdb passed the public sequencing reads through fastp at Q25 and MiXCR, retaining productive beta sequences. Every distinct CDR3 protein forms one entry, paired with its most common genes and DNA. None of the V and J calls come from the authors' own analysis; TCRdb made them. The sample table shows 300,000 to 350,000 distinct CDR3 sequences, and 14% to 15% are seen once. Of the sample, around 0.99% is held by the ten largest clones. The sequencing sample was made of blood, either unsorted or a sorted T cell fraction (not recorded which). This receptor was taken from a male donor with ankylosing spondylitis or in good health (not recorded which).

The CDR3 region: CASSSPGLYEQFF. The base sequence is TGTGCCAGTAGTTCCCCGGGGCTATATGAGCAGTTCTTC. In this chain, TRBV19 is recombined with TRBJ2-1; the D segment might be TRBD1 or TRBD2, since each matches 5 bases. Its CDR3 holds 13 amino acids, cysteine through phenylalanine. Only the CDR3 portion is preserved as DNA: 39 bases, with reading frame beginning at the first base. The germline V gene (reference sequence) specifies LNHDA as CDR1 and SQIVND as CDR2. The junction shows trimming of 5 bases on V and 8 bases on J, plus 13 bases between the germline ends.